This T cell receptor beta chain was documented in a study of blood T cell repertoires in COVID-19. Overall study: Acute and convalescent COVID-19 samples came from the United States, Italy and Spain.

In the study's own analysis: Reference gene primer amplification yielded estimated nucleated cell counts. Profiled with immunoSEQ multiplex PCR; TCRdb holds only in-frame clones, not every one. The V and J calls and clone size are taken from that table; D and trimming were inferred from the DNA. The repertoire consists of approximately 56,000 clones, with around 81% occurring once and the leading ten covering under 30%. Looked up from germline, CDR1 is LNHNV and CDR2 is YYDKDF (reference sequence). V dropped 0 bases and J dropped 4; count of bases not matched to a gene: 3. This CDR3 is 16 amino acids long.

This TCR came from a woman over 75 with COVID-19, enrolled during active disease. The sample taken for sequencing was peripheral blood. The chain is built from TRBV15 and TRBJ2-1, with 10 bases identical to TRBD2. CDR3 coding DNA: TGTGCCACCAGCAGAGATCTAGCGGGAGTTTACAATGAGCAGTTCTTC. Translating it yields CATSRDLAGVYNEQFF.